This TCR beta chain was identified during a study of read filtering for tumor transcriptome and immune sequencing. Study summary: Patients were some 16 male and some 13 female, mean age 65.9 years, range roughly 45 to 85. By R-ISS, stages I, II and III held about 8, 16 and 7 patients.

Germline V lookup: CDR1 SEHNR, CDR2 FQNEAQ (reference sequence). The CDR3 is 12 amino acids. With 0 bases removed from V and 7 bases from J, the gap between germline ends came to 4 bases. The library was built from around 380 ng RNA with molecular barcoded adaptors for alpha/delta and beta/gamma chains. Each CDR3 protein gets one entry after TCRdb re-called the reads with MiXCR. The sample holds tens of thousands of distinct CDR3 sequences, 12% to 15% seen once. At least ten counts were recorded for this clonotype. The clonotype originates from a donor aged 40 or older with multiple myeloma. This chain links TRBV7-9 with TRBJ1-5; D remains ambiguous. Sequencing used a population of CD138-negative cells sorted from bone marrow. DNA for the CDR3: TGTGCCAGCAGCTTAGCTTTCCAGCCCCAGCATTTT. Translation: CASSLAFQPQHF.